This TCR beta chain is from a study of control samples from healthy donors and cancer patients. The repertoire was sequenced with immunoSEQ multiplex PCR; TCRdb's copy has only in-frame clones and lacks some. In the table there are roughly 99,000 clones, roughly 82% of which are singletons. V lost 5 bases and J lost 6, with 11 bases in between. This CDR3 spans 14 amino acids. Germline CDR1 and CDR2: SGHAT and FQDESV (reference sequence). This sequence joins TRBV11-1 and TRBJ1-6; TRBD1 might be the D (5 bases). Specimen: blood. The clonotype was recovered from a man aged 60-69 years in good health. CDR3 DNA: TGTGCCAGCAGCCCCCCGGGGCCTAATTCACCCCTCCACTTT. It is translated as CASSPPGPNSPLHF. The whole variable domain, remainder taken from reference TRBV11-1 and TRBJ1-6, is EAEVAQSPRYKITEKSQAVAFWCDPISGHATLYWYRQILGQGPELLVQFQDESVVDDSQLPKDRFSAERLKGVDSTLKIQPAELGDSAMYLCASSPPGPNSPLHFGNGTRLTVT.